This T cell receptor (beta chain) was recorded in a study of T cells in Graves' hyperthyroidism and ophthalmopathy. Study-wide points: Most clonotypes that expanded in the thyroid above 0.001 also showed up in blood.

This clonotype turned up a few times. The antigen remains undetermined. The CDR3 is 11 amino acids. Germline-derived CDR1 and CDR2 are SEHNR and FQNEAQ (reference sequence). V was trimmed by 3 bases and J by 13 bases, leaving 12 bases between them. Amplified TCR beta CDR3 regions derived from RNA transcripts. Carried out on the TCR CDR3, a first-round RT-PCR used the HTBI primer set. MiXCR was run by TCRdb on the multiplex PCR reads, yielding one entry per CDR3 protein. The table includes around 380,000 distinct CDR3 sequences, 13% detected once. This sequence was found in a man younger than 40 with Graves' hyperthyroidism that later progressed to Graves' ophthalmopathy. The chain carries TRBV7-9 and TRBJ1-2; unclear D gene. What was sequenced was blood. This CDR3 is CASSLGRSFTF. The CDR3 DNA is TGTGCCAGCAGCTTGGGCAGATCCTTCACCTTC.